Each of the 27 T cell receptor beta chains below was sequenced from the same sample in a study of blood T cell repertoires in COVID-19. TCRdb's table, derived via immunoSEQ multiplex PCR, lists solely in-frame clones and lacks some. The table shows 200,000 to 250,000 clones, with more than 80% occurring only once. Specimen: PBMCs or T cells enriched from blood (not recorded which). Source of these receptors: a woman in her thirties or forties with acute COVID-19.

This chain links TRBV11-2 with TRBJ1-5; maybe TRBD1 (5 bases). V lost 5 bases to trimming and J lost 4 bases, with 12 bases between them. Germline lookup yields CDR1 SGHAT and CDR2 FQNNGV. The CDR3 sequence is 14 residues long. This CDR3 is CASSQGAGNQPQHF. Written as DNA, the CDR3 is TGTGCCAGCAGCCAGGGCGCTGGGAATCAGCCCCAGCATTTT.

The chain couples TRBV7-3 to TRBJ2-3; D not certain. Germline CDR1 reads SGHTA; CDR2 reads FQGTGA. V dropped 2 bases and J dropped 4 bases, with 13 bases sitting between them. The CDR3 runs 15 residues. The CDR3 nucleotides are TGTGCCAGCAGCTTATCCCCCTACGGAGCAGATACGCAGTATTTT. Its protein is CASSLSPYGADTQYF. The full variable domain, in which reference TRBV7-3 and TRBJ2-3 provide the parts outside the CDR3, is GAGVSQTPSNKVTEKGKYVELRCDPISGHTALYWYRQSLGQGPEFLIYFQGTGAADDSGLPNDRFFAVRPEGSVSTLKIQRTERGDSAVYLCASSLSPYGADTQYFGPGTRLTVL.

This sequence joins TRBV5-1 and TRBJ1-5, with D possibly matching TRBD1 (5 bases). Trimming took off 9 bases at V and 2 bases at J, with 18 bases between the two ends. This CDR3 spans 15 amino acids. Germline loops: CDR1 SGHRS, CDR2 YFSETQ. This CDR3 is CATPGHSSRNQPQHF. The CDR3 coding sequence is TGCGCCACCCCAGGACATTCTAGTCGCAATCAGCCCCAGCATTTT.

The V gene is TRBV27, the J gene TRBJ1-1, with a tentative D call TRBD1 (5 bases). The germline V gene has CDR1 MNHEY and CDR2 SMNVEV (reference sequence). V lost 6 bases and J lost 7, with 15 bases in between. There are 13 residues in the CDR3. The CDR3 region is CASSLKGQREAFF. The DNA for the CDR3 is TGTGCCAGCAGCCTCAAGGGGCAGCGTGAAGCTTTCTTT.

The chain carries TRBV7-7 and TRBJ1-3; D is undetermined. Trimming pared 5 bases from V and 3 bases from J, leaving 8 bases between. CDR1 and CDR2 from the germline V gene are SSHAT and FNYEAQ (reference sequence). The CDR3 loop spans 13 amino acids. CDR3 region: CASSRALGNTIYF. CDR3 nucleotides: TGTGCCAGCAGCCGCGCTCTTGGAAACACCATATATTTT.

V gene TRBV9 combines with J gene TRBJ1-2; TRBD1 might be the D (6 bases). The germline gives CDR1 SGDLS, CDR2 YYNGEE. The CDR3 has 14 amino acids. The germline V and J ends were trimmed by 1 base and 2 bases, with 9 bases remaining between them. The CDR3 region has the DNA TGTGCCAGCAGCGTAACAGGGCAGAACTATGGCTACACCTTC. Translated: CASSVTGQNYGYTF.

The V call is TRBV25-1, the J call TRBJ2-5, with 9 bases identical to TRBD2. This CDR3 region has 16 residues. The germline gives CDR1 MGHDK, CDR2 SYGVNS. Losses at the gene ends were 4 bases for V and 1 base for J; bases not matched to a gene: 7. CDR3 bases: TGTGCCAGCAGTGCTTTAGCGGGGGACTTCCAAGAGACCCAGTACTTC. Translating gives CASSALAGDFQETQYF.

The chain has TRBV5-6 and TRBJ1-2; D gene unclear. The CDR3 consists of 13 residues. V was clipped by 0 bases and J by 6 bases, with 9 bases between them. Germline V CDR1 and CDR2: SGHDT, YYEEEE. The CDR3 protein is CASSLVQFHGYTF. In DNA, the CDR3 is TGTGCCAGCAGCTTGGTTCAGTTCCATGGCTACACCTTC.

Only one count was recorded for this clone. This chain uses TRBV3-1 (or the pseudogene TRBV3-2) with TRBJ2-2; a possible D gene is TRBD1 (6 bases). This CDR3 is built from 19 residues. Germline V gives CDR1 LGHDT, CDR2 YNNKEL (reference sequence). Trimming removed 5 bases at V and 1 base at J, with 23 bases between. The DNA of the CDR3 is TGTGCCAGCAGCTCCATCGAAAGGGGGACATTTCAGAACACCGGGGAGCTGTTTTTT. It specifies CASSSIERGTFQNTGELFF.

This chain uses TRBV11-1 with TRBJ2-1; TRBD2 matches at 9 bases. This CDR3 is 15 amino acids long. CDR1 and CDR2 (germline): SGHAT, FQDESV (reference sequence). The junction had 5 bases not matched to a gene; V was cut back by 3 bases and J by 5 bases. The DNA for the CDR3 is TGTGCCAGCAGCTTGGGGCGGGGGGGCCACAATGAGCAGTTCTTC. Encoded protein: CASSLGRGGHNEQFF.

In this sample, this clone turned up a few times. V usage is TRBV7-2 and J usage is TRBJ1-2; tentatively, D is TRBD1 (5 bases). V dropped 3 bases and J dropped 4 bases, with 18 bases sitting between them. Looked up from germline, CDR1 is SGHTA and CDR2 is FQGNSA. The CDR3 runs 16 residues. Here the CDR3 reads CASSFKGGGVAYGYTF. As DNA, the CDR3 is TGTGCCAGCAGCTTCAAGGGTGGAGGGGTCGCCTATGGCTACACCTTC.

This chain links TRBV6-5 with TRBJ2-1, with D uncertain. Germline CDR1 reads MNHEY; CDR2 reads SVGAGI. The CDR3 length is 11 residues. V was shortened by 6 bases and J by 4 bases, with 4 bases between the two germline ends. CDR3 DNA: TGTGCCAGCAGAGAGTACAATGAGCAGTTCTTC. Its translation: CASREYNEQFF.

The rearrangement joins TRBV5-5 to TRBJ1-2, with a possible D match to TRBD1 (5 bases). CDR1 is SGHKS and CDR2 is YYEKEE in the germline V gene (reference sequence). Trimming left V 0 bases short and J 6 bases short, with 12 bases between. This CDR3 comprises 14 residues. This CDR3 reads CASSLGDYENGYTF. In DNA, the CDR3 is TGTGCCAGCAGCTTGGGGGACTACGAAAATGGCTACACCTTC.

The CDR3, as DNA: TGTGCCACCAGTGGCACAGATCACTATGGCTACACCTTC. Amino acids: CATSGTDHYGYTF. This chain uses TRBV24-1 with TRBJ1-2, with unresolved D. V was trimmed by 5 bases and J by 3 bases, leaving 9 bases between them. The CDR3 runs to 13 residues. Germline CDR1 KGHDR, CDR2 SFDVKD.

The chain links TRBV27 to TRBJ2-2, with 7 bases aligning to TRBD1. CDR3 length: 15 amino acids. The junction had 9 bases not matched to a gene; V was cut back by 6 bases and J by 5 bases. Germline values: CDR1 MNHEY, CDR2 SMNVEV (reference sequence). CDR3 nucleotides: TGTGCCAGCAGACCTCGACAGGGCGGGACCGGGGAGCTGTTTTTT. It yields the protein CASRPRQGGTGELFF.

The genes are TRBV7-9 and TRBJ2-2; 9 nucleotides agree with TRBD2. The CDR3 is made up of 16 amino acids. In germline, CDR1 is SEHNR, CDR2 FQNEAQ (reference sequence). With V trimmed by 4 bases and J by 5 bases, 8 bases remained unmatched. The CDR3 is CASSSSLAGQTGELFF. The DNA of the CDR3 is TGTGCCAGCAGCTCGTCTCTAGCGGGGCAGACCGGGGAGCTGTTTTTT.

This sequence joins TRBV7-2 and TRBJ2-2; D perhaps matches TRBD1 (5 bases). CDR1 is SGHTA, CDR2 FQGNSA, per germline. V was clipped by 7 bases and J by 1 base, with 10 bases between them. CDR3 size: 14 residues. The CDR3 DNA sequence: TGTGCCAGCATCCAAGGGGTGAACACCGGGGAGCTGTTTTTT. Its protein product is CASIQGVNTGELFF.

A single count supports this clone. The chain combines TRBV5-1 with TRBJ2-2; D perhaps matches TRBD1 (6 bases). The CDR3 is 14 amino acids. The germline V gene has CDR1 SGHRS and CDR2 YFSETQ. Trimming stripped 4 bases from V and 7 bases from J, with 14 bases between. The CDR3 loop is CASSLDGGFGELFF. DNA for the CDR3: TGCGCCAGCAGCCTAGATGGGGGCTTCGGGGAGCTGTTTTTT. Variable domain in full (rest from reference TRBV5-1 and TRBJ2-2): KAGVTQTPRYLIKTRGQQVTLSCSPISGHRSVSWYQQTPGQGLQFLFEYFSETQRNKGNFPGRFSGRQFSNSRSEMNVSTLELGDSALYLCASSLDGGFGELFFGEGSRLTVL.

The rearrangement uses TRBV11-1 and TRBJ2-5; D gene ambiguous. This CDR3 comprises 14 residues. Germline-derived CDR1 and CDR2 are SGHAT and FQDESV (reference sequence). The ends were cut back, 5 bases at V and 1 base at J, with 11 bases in the middle. The CDR3 region is CASSPRSRQETQYF. The CDR3 DNA reads TGTGCCAGCAGCCCACGGAGCCGCCAAGAGACCCAGTACTTC. Full variable domain (outside the CDR3, taken from reference TRBV11-1 and TRBJ2-5): EAEVAQSPRYKITEKSQAVAFWCDPISGHATLYWYRQILGQGPELLVQFQDESVVDDSQLPKDRFSAERLKGVDSTLKIQPAELGDSAMYLCASSPRSRQETQYFGPGTRLLVL.

The chain carries TRBV18 and TRBJ1-4; maybe TRBD1 (5 bases). The CDR3 runs 15 residues. CDR1 and CDR2 (germline): KGHSH, LQKENI. V lost 2 bases, J lost 6 bases, and 13 bases lay in between. CDR3 amino acids: CASSPRTGSHEKLFF. As DNA, the CDR3 is TGTGCCAGCTCACCAAGAACAGGATCGCATGAAAAACTGTTTTTT.

This clone was seen a single time. The CDR3 protein is CASSLGPLYEQYV. The CDR3 nucleotides are TGTGCCAGCAGTCTCGGTCCCCTATACGAGCAGTACGTC. The gene calls are TRBV7-2 and TRBJ2-7; D unclear. The CDR3 runs 13 residues. V was pared by 6 bases and J by 4 bases, with 13 bases between. CDR1 and CDR2 (germline): SGHTA, FQGNSA.

The chain couples TRBV7-3 to TRBJ1-1; D may be TRBD1 (6 bases). In germline, CDR1 is SGHTA, CDR2 FQGTGA. The CDR3 extends over 14 amino acids. Trimming removed 6 bases at V and 0 bases at J, with 11 bases between. CDR3 bases: TGTGCCAGCAGTTTGGACAGCATGAACACTGAAGCTTTCTTT. Translating it yields CASSLDSMNTEAFF.

This chain joins TRBV12-5 and TRBJ2-1; TRBD2 agrees at 10 bases. The germline gives CDR1 LGHNT, CDR2 FRNRAP. V trimming: 5 bases; J trimming: 6 bases; junction bases outside the gene matches: 7. This CDR3 comprises 15 residues. CDR3 region: CASGNKWTSGNEQFF. As DNA, the CDR3 is TGTGCTAGTGGTAACAAATGGACTAGCGGCAATGAGCAGTTCTTC.

In its sample, this clone was seen once. The chain employs TRBV7-5 and TRBJ2-7; TRBD1 is the table's D call and was not checked against the DNA. TRBV7-5 is a documented pseudogene. This CDR3 is built from 15 residues. The CDR3 bases are TGTGCCAGAAGCTTTAGGGACAGGGTTACTTACGAGCAGTACTTC. This gives the protein CARSFRDRVTYEQYF.

The V gene is TRBV11-2, the J gene TRBJ2-7; 7 nucleotides agree with TRBD1. The length of the CDR3 is 15 residues. Germline CDR1 and CDR2: SGHAT and FQNNGV. The J segment lost 4 bases and the V segment lost 4 bases, leaving 10 bases of the junction unmatched. CDR3 in amino acids: CASSSRDSRIYEQYV. CDR3 DNA sequence: TGTGCCAGCAGCTCCCGGGACAGCCGAATATACGAGCAGTACGTC.

V gene TRBV6-5 combines with J gene TRBJ1-2; 10 positions match TRBD1. The trim removed 6 bases at V and 7 bases at J, leaving 8 bases unmatched. The germline gives CDR1 MNHEY, CDR2 SVGAGI. The CDR3 has 14 residues. As DNA, the CDR3 is TGTGCCAGCAGGACCCCCCGGGACAGGGGTGGCTACACCTTC. Translation gives CASRTPRDRGGYTF.

Details on this clone: The sample contains more than one DNA sequence encoding this CDR3. V is TRBV18 and J is TRBJ1-1, with D unclear. The CDR3 has 13 amino acids. The germline V gene encodes CDR1 KGHSH and CDR2 LQKENI. The V gene lost 2 bases and the J gene lost 1 base, with 5 bases spanning the gap. This chain's CDR3 is CASSPGQNTEAFF. CDR3 sequence (DNA): TGTGCCAGCTCACCAGGGCAGAACACTGAAGCTTTCTTT.